This is a list of T cell receptor beta chains from one sample in a study of CD8+ T cells in alopecia areata. The table came from immunoSEQ multiplex PCR; TCRdb's copy has only in-frame clones and leaves some out. The table shows about 97,000 clones, with roughly two fifths occurring only once. Source material: CD4+ T cells sorted from blood. The receptors derive from a human donor with alopecia areata. The CDR3 runs from the conserved cysteine through the conserved F or W. The D gene is left open where the match is weak. The size of a clone is reported for some rows only, either as once, few or many, or as a class for expanded clones.

v_gene,d_gene,abundance,j_gene,CDR3nt,CDR3aa
TRBV2,-,-,TRBJ2-7,TGTGCCAGCAGGGGGGCCTACGAGCAGTACTTC,CASRGAYEQYF
TRBV18,-,-,TRBJ2-7,TGTGCCAGCTCACCAAACCCATATCGCCACGAGCAGTACTTC,CASSPNPYRHEQYF
TRBV28,-,-,TRBJ2-5,TGTGCCAGCAGTTTGTACCGGGACTCGCCCAAAGAGACCCAGTACTTC,CASSLYRDSPKETQYF
TRBV5-1,TRBD1,-,TRBJ2-1,TGCGCCAGCAGCTTGGGACAGGGGTCCTACAATGAGCAGTTCTTC,CASSLGQGSYNEQFF
TRBV5-1,TRBD1,few,TRBJ1-4,TGCGCCAGCAGCTTGGCGCGTCTGGGACAGTCTAATGAAAAACTGTTTTTT,CASSLARLGQSNEKLFF
TRBV29-1,TRBD2,-,TRBJ2-7,TGCAGCGTTGAAAAAGGAGCGGGGTCTAACTACGAGCAGTACTTC,CSVEKGAGSNYEQYF
TRBV6-1,TRBD2,-,TRBJ2-7,TGTGCCAGCAGTGAAGCGATACTAGCGAATTACGAGCAGTACTTC,CASSEAILANYEQYF
TRBV2,TRBD2,-,TRBJ2-2,TGTGCCAGCAGTCCCCGGGGGGGCTCGGCGAACACCGGGGAGCTGTTTTTT,CASSPRGGSANTGELFF
TRBV7-2,TRBD1,-,TRBJ2-5,TGTGCCAGCGGAACCGGGACAGGGGGCAGAGAGACCCAGTACTTC,CASGTGTGGRETQYF
TRBV11-2,-,-,TRBJ1-2,TGTGCCAGCAGCTTAGTGGCCGTCGGGGCGGGTAACTATGGCTACACCTTC,CASSLVAVGAGNYGYTF
TRBV29-1,-,-,TRBJ1-2,TGCAGCGCAAAGCGGGCTAACTATGGCTACACCTTC,CSAKRANYGYTF
TRBV27,-,-,TRBJ2-7,TGTGCCAGCACCTACGGTTACGAGCAGTACTTC,CASTYGYEQYF
TRBV20-1,-,few,TRBJ2-7,TGCAGTGCTAGAGACGACAGAAATGTCAGATTC,CSARDDRNVRF
TRBV19,TRBD1,few,TRBJ1-1,TGTGCCAGTACCCCGGACAGGGTGAACACTGAAGCTTTCTTT,CASTPDRVNTEAFF
TRBV2,-,-,TRBJ2-2,TGTGCCAGCAAGGCGCGCTCGAACACCGGGGAGCTGTTTTTT,CASKARSNTGELFF
TRBV5-1,TRBD1,-,TRBJ2-7,TGCGCCAGCAGCGACCGGGACAGGGGGCTTATCCACGAGCAGTACTTC,CASSDRDRGLIHEQYF
TRBV6-6,-,-,TRBJ2-7,TGTGCCAGCAGTACAGGGTACGAGCAGTACTTC,CASSTGYEQYF
TRBV7-9,-,-,TRBJ2-3,TGTGCCAGCAGCGTAAGCGGAAACACAGATACGCAGTATTTT,CASSVSGNTDTQYF
TRBV6-5,-,-,TRBJ2-3,TGTGCCAGCAGTTACTACGGTGAAGGCACAGATACGCAGTATTTT,CASSYYGEGTDTQYF
TRBV27,TRBD1,-,TRBJ2-5,TGTGCCGGGAGACAGGGGGCTGAGACCCAGTACTTC,CAGRQGAETQYF